The present TCR beta chain was sequenced within a study of CD4 T cells in relation to SARS-CoV-2 and coronaviruses. Germline CDR1 SNHLY, CDR2 FYNNEI. CDR3 length: 15 amino acids. V was pared by 11 bases and J by 0 bases, with 9 bases of the junction left unmatched. This clone has a handful of counts. Antigen specificity is unknown. Before the COVID-19 pandemic, during about 2011-2019, CD4+ T cells were taken from unexposed donors. CD4+ T cells were isolated from the cells after more than nine days of culture. Points from the study as a whole: Compared with monoreactive clones, crossreactive clones showed significantly weaker SARS-CoV-2 expansion.

The table came from immunoSEQ multiplex PCR; TCRdb's copy has only in-frame clones and leaves some out. This sample has roughly 18,000 clones, with over 60% found just once. Sequenced: CD4+ T cells from PBMCs, cultured in vitro. This TCR was recovered from a human donor in good health. V is TRBV2 and J is TRBJ1-5, with 8 positions matching TRBD1. The CDR3 reads CASGTGSNSNQPQHF. The CDR3, as DNA: TGTGCCTCTGGGACAGGATCTAATAGCAATCAGCCCCAGCATTTT.